Listed below are T cell receptor beta chains from one sample, sequenced in a study of early T cells in non-severe SARS-CoV-2 infection. TCRdb re-called the 5' RACE reads with MiXCR, one entry per CDR3 protein. The profile shows 20,000 to 25,000 distinct CDR3 sequences, 4.5% to 6% of them singletons. Sequencing used whole blood. The source of these receptors is an adult who was a healthcare worker with PCR-confirmed SARS-CoV-2 infection or an uninfected control (not recorded which). Each CDR3 is given with its conserved first and last residue. D genes are given only for firm matches. The size entry is marked missing in some rows and otherwise reads once, few, many or a size class.

clone_size j_call d_call v_call cdr3_aa cdr3_nt
many TRBJ1-5 . TRBV7-7 CASSPGIDQPQHF TGTGCTAGCAGCCCAGGCATTGATCAGCCCCAGCATTTT
many TRBJ2-7 . TRBV7-2 CASSPRGGAPYEQYF TGTGCCAGCAGCCCGAGGGGCGGTGCCCCCTACGAGCAGTACTTC
. TRBJ2-3 . TRBV6-2/TRBV6-3 CAIGLEGLDTQYF TGTGCCATCGGACTGGAGGGGTTAGATACGCAGTATTTT
many TRBJ2-3 . TRBV11-2 CASSLGGNLAADTQYF TGTGCCAGCAGCTTAGGGGGCAATTTGGCGGCAGATACGCAGTATTTT
many TRBJ2-1 . TRBV11-2 CASSFPDPVNEQFF TGTGCCAGCAGCTTTCCGGACCCCGTCAATGAGCAGTTCTTC
medium-sized TRBJ1-1 . TRBV7-6 CASSLAGLGYTEAFF TGTGCCAGCAGCCTGGCGGGGTTGGGATACACTGAAGCTTTCTTT
. TRBJ1-2 . TRBV29-1 CSVEHGADGYTF TGCAGCGTTGAACACGGGGCCGATGGCTACACCTTC
many TRBJ2-2 TRBD1 TRBV13 CASSWDRADTGELFF TGTGCCAGCAGCTGGGACAGGGCAGACACCGGGGAGCTGTTTTTT
. TRBJ2-5 . TRBV9 CASSVGWTSRETQYF TGTGCCAGCAGCGTAGGTTGGACTTCTAGGGAGACCCAGTACTTC
many TRBJ2-5 TRBD1 TRBV11-2 CASSLGTGETQYF TGTGCCAGCAGCTTAGGGACAGGAGAGACCCAGTACTTC
many TRBJ2-5 . TRBV9 CASSPLGRLRIQETQYF TGTGCCAGCAGCCCCTTAGGACGTTTAAGGATCCAAGAGACCCAGTACTTC
few TRBJ2-7 TRBD1 TRBV7-9 CASSPDRVTYEQYF TGTGCCAGCAGCCCAGACAGGGTGACCTACGAGCAGTACTTC
few TRBJ2-7 . TRBV15 CATSRDPNSYEQYF TGTGCCACCAGCAGAGATCCTAACTCCTACGAGCAGTACTTC
. TRBJ1-4 . TRBV11-2 CASSLNRGGSVNEKLFF TGTGCCAGCAGCTTAAATAGGGGTGGTAGCGTTAATGAAAAACTGTTTTTT
many TRBJ2-2 . TRBV3-1 CASSQEGRVNTGELFF TGTGCCAGCAGCCAAGAAGGCAGGGTGAACACCGGGGAGCTGTTTTTT
few TRBJ1-1 . TRBV7-7 CASSEGQGLEAFF TGTGCTAGCAGCGAGGGGCAGGGTCTTGAAGCTTTCTTT